Presented here are 24 T cell receptor beta chains from one specimen sequenced in a study of metastatic and nonmetastatic thyroid tumors. TCRdb ran MiXCR on the PCR reads. Of over 15,000 clones detected, approximately 20% appear once; the ten largest clones hold over 15%. Each patient came to thyroid surgery without any prior treatment (of any kind). The sample was tumor tissue. Source of these receptors: a female donor with papillary thyroid cancer or a benign thyroid nodule (not recorded which). Some clones in this sample may be carry-over from other donors' samples.

J is TRBJ1-1 and V is TRBV28; D remains ambiguous. Germline V CDR1 and CDR2: MDHEN, SYDVKM. Trimming left V 6 bases short and J 7 bases short, with 15 bases between. There are 13 residues in the CDR3. This CDR3 is CASRMSRWGEAFF. In DNA form, the CDR3 reads TGTGCCAGCAGGATGTCCCGATGGGGTGAAGCTTTCTTT.

Ten or more counts support this clone. This chain's CDR3 is CATQNQPQHF. CDR3 coding DNA: TGTGCCACGCAAAATCAGCCCCAGCATTTT. The chain couples TRBV10-3 to TRBJ1-5, with D hard to call. Germline V gene lookup returns CDR1 ENHRY and CDR2 SYGVKD. CDR3 size: 10 residues. The ends were cut back, 10 bases at V and 4 bases at J, with 5 bases in the middle.

This clone was detected many times. A read error may account for a junction end that differs from germline. The rearrangement joins TRBV29-1 to TRBJ2-7; the match to TRBD1 covers 10 bases. CDR1 is SQVTM and CDR2 is ANQGSEA in the germline V gene. The CDR3 consists of 11 residues. The DNA for the CDR3 is TGCAGCGTGGGGGGGACAGGGGAAGAGGACTTC. Amino acids: CSVGGTGEEDF.

This chain connects TRBV20-1 to TRBJ1-2; no firm D call. The CDR3 totals 13 residues. The germline CDR1 and CDR2 sequences are DFQATT and SNEGSKA (reference sequence). V gave up 3 bases and J gave up 3 bases, with 11 bases separating them. CDR3 bases: TGCAGTGCTAGTAACCCGGCGGACTATGGCTACACCTTC. Protein: CSASNPADYGYTF.

This chain links TRBV14 with TRBJ1-1, with 9 bases fitting TRBD1. The germline V gene encodes CDR1 SGHDN and CDR2 FVKESK. Germline trimming cut 5 bases from V and 1 base from J; bases unmatched to any gene: 11. This CDR3 contains 17 residues. As DNA, the CDR3 is TGTGCCAGCAGCGGCGGGTTCCGGGACAGGGAGAACACTGAAGCTTTCTTT. Translated, it gives CASSGGFRDRENTEAFF.

At least ten counts were recorded for this clone. The V and J genes are TRBV5-1 and TRBJ1-1; 8 bases are shared with TRBD1. CDR1 and CDR2 (germline): SGHRS, YFSETQ. With 3 bases clipped from V and 6 bases from J, the junction kept 7 bases outside the gene matches. CDR3 length: 14 amino acids. CDR3 DNA: TGCGCCAGCAGCTCACTCGACAGGGGACCTGAAGCTTTCTTT. The encoded protein is CASSSLDRGPEAFF.

This clone appeared many times. The gene calls are TRBV20-1 and TRBJ1-5, with D tentatively TRBD1 (6 bases). The CDR3 runs 13 residues. Germline CDR1 and CDR2: DFQATT and SNEGSKA (reference sequence). The V end lost 3 bases, the J end lost 4 bases, and 10 bases lay between the germline ends. The CDR3 protein is CSAREQGNQPQHF. CDR3 in DNA: TGCAGTGCTAGGGAACAGGGAAATCAGCCCCAGCATTTT.

The chain employs TRBV18 and TRBJ2-1, with no clear D. Germline CDR1 KGHSH, CDR2 LQKENI. The CDR3 is 13 amino acids. V lost 0 bases and J lost 5, with 5 bases in between. The CDR3 sequence is CASSPPTNNEQFF. CDR3 nucleotides: TGTGCCAGCTCACCACCGACGAACAATGAGCAGTTCTTC.

This clone occurred a few times. V and J are TRBV28 and TRBJ1-3; no reliable D call. V was clipped by 3 bases and J by 0 bases, with 9 bases between them. Germline CDR1 reads MDHEN; CDR2 reads SYDVKM. The CDR3 runs to 15 residues. The CDR3 coding sequence is TGTGCCAGCAGTTTCCCAGACAACTCTGGAAACACCATATATTTT. Translation gives CASSFPDNSGNTIYF. Full variable domain (rest looked up from reference TRBV28 and TRBJ1-3): DVKVTQSSRYLVKRTGEKVFLECVQDMDHENMFWYRQDPGLGLRLIYFSYDVKMKEKGDIPEGYSVSREKKERFSLILESASTNQTSMYLCASSFPDNSGNTIYFGEGSWLTVV.

The chain has TRBV20-1 and TRBJ1-5, with 12 positions matching TRBD1. Germline-derived CDR1 and CDR2 are DFQATT and SNEGSKA (reference sequence). The length of the CDR3 is 18 residues. The ends lost 3 bases at V and 1 base at J; junction bases unmatched: 10. CDR3 protein: CSASRAPGTGGSNQPQHF. Written as DNA, the CDR3 is TGCAGTGCTAGTCGGGCCCCCGGGACAGGGGGCAGCAATCAGCCCCAGCATTTT.

This clone rates as medium-sized. The chain links TRBV19 to TRBJ1-6; tentative D call: TRBD1 (5 bases). Between the trimmed V and J ends, which lost 5 bases and 7 bases, there was a span of 12 bases. Germline V gene data show CDR1 as LNHDA and CDR2 as SQIVND (reference sequence). The CDR3 runs 14 residues. DNA of the CDR3: TGTGCCAGTAGTCATCGGGGACCGAATTCACCCCTCCACTTT. Its translation is CASSHRGPNSPLHF.

The table lists this clone with many counts. Here the CDR3 reads CATSRGDITGELFF. In DNA, the CDR3 is TGTGCCACCAGCAGAGGGGACATCACCGGGGAGCTGTTTTTT. The chain uses TRBV15 and TRBJ2-2; TRBD1 is a possible D gene (6 bases). V shed 1 base and J shed 4 bases, with 7 bases lying between them. This CDR3 comprises 14 residues. Per the germline V gene, CDR1 is LNHNV and CDR2 is YYDKDF (reference sequence).

This clone was observed many times. The CDR3 region is CASSLARAPYGYTF. The CDR3 DNA follows: TGTGCCAGCAGTTTGGCCAGGGCGCCCTATGGCTACACCTTC. The J gene is TRBJ1-2, the V gene TRBV28; D possibly corresponds to TRBD1 (5 bases). The CDR3 length is 14 residues. Between the trimmed V and J ends, which lost 3 bases and 4 bases, there was a span of 12 bases. Germline V lookup: CDR1 MDHEN, CDR2 SYDVKM.

This clone was recorded many times. The chain couples TRBV20-1 to TRBJ2-1; 8 positions agree with TRBD2. Germline V gene sequence: CDR1 DFQATT, CDR2 SNEGSKA (reference sequence). The CDR3 runs to 14 residues. The J segment lost 0 bases and the V segment lost 3 bases, leaving 1 base of the junction unmatched. The CDR3 bases are TGCAGTGCTAGCGGGAGGGCCTCCTACAATGAGCAGTTCTTC. This encodes CSASGRASYNEQFF.

This clone was seen more than once but under ten times. The chain uses TRBV15 and TRBJ1-3; D is possibly TRBD1 (5 bases). Trimming removed 1 base at V and 4 bases at J, with 14 bases between. Germline V gene data show CDR1 as LNHNV and CDR2 as YYDKDF (reference sequence). This CDR3 has 16 amino acids. CDR3 residues: CATSRGGTTGGNTIYF. The CDR3 bases are TGTGCCACCAGCAGAGGGGGGACCACCGGGGGAAACACCATATATTTT.

This clone was picked up many times. This sequence joins TRBV19 and TRBJ2-7, with a possible D match to TRBD1 (6 bases). CDR1 and CDR2 (germline): LNHDA, SQIVND (reference sequence). V lost 1 base to trimming and J lost 6 bases, with 13 bases between them. There are 14 residues in the CDR3. CDR3 amino acids: CASSIVGGAGEQYF. The CDR3 region has the DNA TGTGCCAGTAGTATAGTTGGGGGCGCGGGCGAGCAGTACTTC.

This clone occurred many times. This chain joins TRBV9 and TRBJ1-4; a weak D match, TRBD1 (5 bases). The V gene's germline CDR1 is SGDLS and CDR2 YYNGEE. Trimming pared 4 bases from V and 7 bases from J, leaving 17 bases between. The CDR3 is 15 residues long. Here the CDR3 DNA reads TGTGCCAGCAGCCCCCGGACGGGACTTGGTGAAAAACTGTTTTTT. Translation gives CASSPRTGLGEKLFF.

This clone has a handful of counts. The chain has TRBV12-3 or TRBV12-4 and TRBJ2-3; D is unresolved. V gave up 4 bases and J gave up 4 bases, with 6 bases separating them. This CDR3 region has 12 residues. The CDR3 nucleotides read TGTGCCAGCAGTTCGTGGGCAGATACGCAGTATTTT. Translated: CASSSWADTQYF.

This rearrangement joins TRBV30 to TRBJ2-7, with 8 bases that match TRBD1. The V gene's germline CDR1 is GTSNPN and CDR2 SVGIG (reference sequence). This CDR3 is 15 amino acids long. J gave up 2 bases and V 0 bases, and 6 bases lay outside the gene matches. DNA for the CDR3: TGTGCCTGGAGTGTTTCCGGGACAGGAACCTACGAGCAGTACTTC. This sequence encodes CAWSVSGTGTYEQYF.

This clone was counted many times. The same CDR3 arises from other DNA sequences in this sample as well. The chain couples TRBV11-2 to TRBJ2-1; 7 nucleotides match TRBD2. In germline, CDR1 is SGHAT, CDR2 FQNNGV. This CDR3 is built from 15 residues. V lost 1 base and J lost 3; bases outside the gene matches: 3. CDR3 sequence: CASSLVRGSYNEQFF. For the CDR3, the DNA is TGTGCCAGCAGCTTAGTCCGCGGGAGCTACAATGAGCAGTTCTTC.

In this sample, this clone is medium-sized. The chain couples TRBV4-1 to TRBJ2-7; 10 positions agree with TRBD2. V lost 0 bases to trimming and J lost 4 bases; unmatched junction nucleotides: 3. Per the germline V gene, CDR1 is MGHRA and CDR2 is YSYEKL. The CDR3 extends over 15 amino acids. Here the CDR3 reads CASSQEASGSYEQYF. In DNA form, the CDR3 reads TGCGCCAGCAGCCAAGAGGCTAGCGGGAGTTACGAGCAGTACTTC.

This clone appeared many times. The chain is built from TRBV5-5 and TRBJ1-6; 7 bases fit TRBD1. Germline loops: CDR1 SGHKS, CDR2 YYEKEE (reference sequence). This CDR3 is 15 amino acids long. V gave up 2 bases and J gave up 7 bases; unmatched junction bases: 6. CDR3: CASSFPGTANSPLHF. The CDR3 DNA reads as TGTGCCAGCAGCTTTCCCGGGACAGCAAATTCACCCCTCCACTTT.

In DNA form, the CDR3 reads TGTGCCAGCAGTTACCCTAGCGGGAGTGGCCATGAGCAGTTCTTC. Its protein is CASSYPSGSGHEQFF. The chain uses TRBV6-2 or TRBV6-3 and TRBJ2-1; TRBD2 matches at 10 bases. This CDR3 region has 15 residues. From germline, CDR1 is MNHEY and CDR2 SVGEGT. V lost 2 bases to trimming and J lost 8 bases; unmatched junction nucleotides: 6.

There are many counts of this clone. The rearrangement joins TRBV2 to TRBJ2-7; D ambiguous. With 3 bases removed from V and 7 bases from J, the gap between germline ends came to 13 bases. Germline V CDR1 and CDR2: SNHLY, FYNNEI. This CDR3 contains 13 residues. The CDR3 region has the DNA TGTGCCAGCAGTGACCCAAGGCAGTGGGAGCAGTACTTC. Its translation is CASSDPRQWEQYF.